This TCR beta chain emerged from a study of post-analysis software for immune sequencing data. Study-level results: Roughly five TRBV segments appeared more often in patients than in controls, and TRBV5-6, TRBV5-1 and TRBV20-1 were among these.

The TCR beta cDNA libraries contained unique molecular identifiers. When about 0.95 to 10 million T cells were used, they gave hundreds of thousands of cDNA molecules. TCRdb called the PCR reads again in MiXCR, with one record for every CDR3 protein. This table has 550,000 to 700,000 distinct CDR3 sequences, around 40% appearing once. With V trimmed by 1 base and J by 5 bases, 3 bases remained unmatched. Germline CDR1 reads SEHNR; CDR2 reads FQNEAQ (reference sequence). This CDR3 spans 14 amino acids. In its sample, this clonotype was seen a few times. Its antigen is not known. This TCR was sampled from a girl aged 10 to 17 with multiple sclerosis. Material for sequencing was blood. The genes are TRBV7-9 and TRBJ2-7; 9 nucleotides match TRBD1. DNA for the CDR3: TGTGCCAGCAGCTTAGTGGGACAGGGAAACGAGCAGTACTTC. Translated: CASSLVGQGNEQYF.